A single sample is the source of the 21 T cell receptor beta chains below, sequenced in a study of T cell responses to AZD1222 COVID-19 vaccine. Only in-frame clones appear in the TCRdb table, and some are missing; sequencing was by immunoSEQ multiplex PCR. Here the sample spans about 120,000 clones, roughly 88% being singletons. Sequencing used peripheral blood, obtained on day 0 of AZD1222 vaccination. The receptors were sampled from an adult in good health.

This rearrangement joins TRBV5-1 to TRBJ2-7; D possibly corresponds to TRBD1 (5 bases). From germline, CDR1 is SGHRS and CDR2 YFSETQ. CDR3 size: 17 residues. Trimming removed 0 bases from V and 1 base from J, with 17 bases in between. Written as DNA, the CDR3 is TGCGCCAGCAGCTTGGCCGGAATGGCAGGGAATTCCTACGAGCAGTACTTC. Translated: CASSLAGMAGNSYEQYF.

The V gene is TRBV5-4, the J gene TRBJ1-5, with 7 positions matching TRBD1. The CDR3 length is 15 residues. Germline values: CDR1 SGHNT, CDR2 YYREEE (reference sequence). J was trimmed by 7 bases and V by 0 bases; bases with no gene match: 7. In DNA form, the CDR3 reads TGTGCCAGCAGCTTGGGAGGGGGCAGGGGCCAGCCCCAGCATTTT. Amino acid sequence: CASSLGGGRGQPQHF.

The J gene is TRBJ1-5, the V gene TRBV10-3, with 8 nucleotides matching TRBD1. This CDR3 contains 15 residues. After removal of 0 bases from V and 3 bases from J, the junction contained 1 base not matched to a gene. Germline CDR1 ENHRY, CDR2 SYGVKD. The CDR3 reads CAISESGQANQPQHF. The DNA of the CDR3 is TGTGCCATCAGTGAGTCGGGACAGGCCAATCAGCCCCAGCATTTT.

The rearrangement joins TRBV24-1 to TRBJ2-5; 10 bases are shared with TRBD1. CDR1 is KGHDR and CDR2 is SFDVKD in the germline V gene. The ends lost 4 bases at V and 2 bases at J; junction bases unmatched: 9. The CDR3 is made up of 17 amino acids. DNA for the CDR3: TGTGCCACCAGTGACAACCCCTCGGGACAGGGGCAAGAGACCCAGTACTTC. This sequence encodes CATSDNPSGQGQETQYF.

V gene TRBV9 combines with J gene TRBJ2-7; no clear D gene. This CDR3 spans 14 amino acids. Germline lookup yields CDR1 SGDLS and CDR2 YYNGEE. The ends were cut back, 0 bases at V and 0 bases at J, with 7 bases in the middle. CDR3 region: CASSVVATSYEQYF. The CDR3, as DNA: TGTGCCAGCAGCGTAGTGGCCACCTCCTACGAGCAGTACTTC. Supplemented by reference TRBV9 and TRBJ2-7, the full variable domain reads DSGVTQTPKHLITATGQRVTLRCSPRSGDLSVYWYQQSLDQGLQFLIQYYNGEERAKGNILERFSAQQFPDLHSELNLSSLELGDSALYFCASSVVATSYEQYFGPGTRLTVT.

The count of this clone is one. The V and J genes are TRBV3-1 (or the pseudogene TRBV3-2) and TRBJ1-1; D is possibly TRBD1 (6 bases). This CDR3 has 11 amino acids. Trimming shortened V by 6 bases and J by 11 bases, and 13 bases separated the two germline ends. Germline assignment: CDR1 LGHDT and CDR2 YNNKEL (reference sequence). The CDR3 region has the DNA TGTGCCAGCAGGGGGGCCGAGGTGGCTTTCTTT. This gives the protein CASRGAEVAFF.

The chain recombines TRBV4-2 with TRBJ2-2; 8 nucleotides line up with TRBD2. The junction had 3 bases not matched to a gene; V was cut back by 0 bases and J by 0 bases. Germline V gives CDR1 LGHNA, CDR2 YNFKEQ. There are 17 residues in the CDR3. The DNA for the CDR3 is TGTGCCAGCAGCCAAGATATAGCGGGACCGAACACCGGGGAGCTGTTTTTT. Its translation is CASSQDIAGPNTGELFF.

The CDR3 is CAWSKPGPRRDQPQHF. CDR3 in DNA: TGTGCCTGGAGTAAGCCAGGACCACGGAGGGATCAGCCCCAGCATTTT. V gene TRBV30 combines with J gene TRBJ1-5; D remains ambiguous. Germline V gives CDR1 GTSNPN, CDR2 SVGIG (reference sequence). Trimming removed 2 bases from V and 5 bases from J, with 19 bases in between. The CDR3 loop spans 16 amino acids.

The rearrangement joins TRBV28 to TRBJ1-2; D is uncertain. Trimming stripped 6 bases from V and 3 bases from J, with 11 bases between. Germline V gene data show CDR1 as MDHEN and CDR2 as SYDVKM. This CDR3 is 13 amino acids long. Here the CDR3 DNA reads TGTGCCAGCAGCCCGAACGGGGACTATGGCTACACCTTC. Protein product: CASSPNGDYGYTF.

The chain employs TRBV9 and TRBJ2-1, with TRBD2 identical over 7 bases. The CDR3 consists of 13 residues. The germline V gene encodes CDR1 SGDLS and CDR2 YYNGEE. Unmatched junction bases numbered 4, after V lost 0 bases and J lost 10 bases. The CDR3 reads CASSVGREEEQFF. DNA for the CDR3: TGTGCCAGCAGCGTAGGTCGGGAGGAGGAGCAGTTCTTC.

This sequence joins TRBV30 and TRBJ1-2, with D perhaps matching TRBD1 (6 bases). The CDR3 contains 17 residues. In germline, CDR1 is GTSNPN, CDR2 SVGIG (reference sequence). Trimming took off 5 bases at V and 2 bases at J, with 24 bases between the two ends. In nucleotides, the CDR3 is TGTGCCTGGTGGGTTGTCCGCCGGACAGCTCCAAACTATGGCTACACCTTC. As protein: CAWWVVRRTAPNYGYTF. The entire variable domain, with the rest obtained from reference TRBV30 and TRBJ1-2, is as follows: SQTIHQWPATLVQPVGSPLSLECTVEGTSNPNLYWYRQAAGRGLQLLFYSVGIGQISSEVPQNLSASRPQDRQFILSSKKLLLSDSGFYLCAWWVVRRTAPNYGYTFGSGTRLTVV.

The V gene is TRBV7-2, the J gene TRBJ2-7; 7 bases fit TRBD1. The CDR3 runs 15 residues. Germline CDR1 reads SGHTA; CDR2 reads FQGNSA. The V segment lost 0 bases and the J segment 3 bases; nucleotides outside the gene matches: 5. The CDR3 protein is CASSLAGTAYYEQYF. The CDR3 nucleotides read TGTGCCAGCAGCTTAGCTGGGACAGCCTACTACGAGCAGTACTTC.

J is TRBJ2-1 and V is TRBV30, with D uncertain. Germline V gene data show CDR1 as GTSNPN and CDR2 as SVGIG (reference sequence). This CDR3 spans 14 amino acids. Between the trimmed V and J ends, which lost 0 bases and 0 bases, there was a span of 6 bases. The CDR3 protein is CAWSVPGSYNEQFF. Here the CDR3 DNA reads TGTGCCTGGAGTGTACCGGGCTCCTACAATGAGCAGTTCTTC.

This sequence joins TRBV11-2 and TRBJ2-2; 7 bases are a match to TRBD1. Trimming removed 1 base from V and 1 base from J; junction bases left unmatched: 3. The CDR3 is 16 residues long. CDR1 is SGHAT, CDR2 FQNNGV, per germline. CDR3 in DNA: TGTGCCAGCAGCTTAGTGGGGACAGTGAACACCGGGGAGCTGTTTTTT. This sequence encodes CASSLVGTVNTGELFF.

This chain connects TRBV10-2 to TRBJ2-1, with D possibly being TRBD1 or TRBD2 (5 bases each). Trimming cost V 3 bases and J 7 bases, with 16 bases left between them. The CDR3 extends over 15 amino acids. CDR1 is WSHSY, CDR2 SAAADI, per germline. In DNA form, the CDR3 reads TGCGCCAGCAGTGATACGCGACGGTGGGGGAATGAGCAGTTCTTC. Translated, it gives CASSDTRRWGNEQFF.

The CDR3 nucleotides read TGTGCCAGCAGTGAAAGTTTTTGGGACAGCCCAATCAATCAGCCCCAGCATTTT. Protein product: CASSESFWDSPINQPQHF. The genes are TRBV6-1 and TRBJ1-5; 7 positions match TRBD1. CDR1 is MNHNS, CDR2 SASEGT, per germline. J gave up 3 bases and V 2 bases, and 13 bases lay outside the gene matches. The CDR3 length is 18 residues.

This sequence joins TRBV6-5 and TRBJ2-3, with 11 bases fitting TRBD1. The CDR3 is made up of 15 amino acids. V gave up 6 bases and J gave up 2 bases; unmatched junction bases: 4. The germline V gene has CDR1 MNHEY and CDR2 SVGAGI. Here the CDR3 reads CASRGQGAATDTQYF. In DNA, the CDR3 is TGTGCCAGCAGAGGACAGGGGGCTGCCACAGATACGCAGTATTTT.

This rearrangement joins TRBV14 to TRBJ1-2; 7 positions match TRBD1. After removal of 4 bases from V and 0 bases from J, the junction contained 8 bases not matched to a gene. The CDR3 is made up of 16 amino acids. The germline gives CDR1 SGHDN, CDR2 FVKESK. CDR3 loop: CASSRDSIFTNYGYTF. CDR3 coding DNA: TGTGCCAGCAGCCGGGACAGCATTTTTACTAACTATGGCTACACCTTC.

The chain recombines TRBV12-3 or TRBV12-4 with TRBJ1-2; 8 bases are shared with TRBD1. The length of the CDR3 is 12 residues. After removal of 6 bases from V and 7 bases from J, the junction contained 4 bases not matched to a gene. For the CDR3, the DNA is TGTGCCAGCAGCCAAGACAGGGGTGGCTACACCTTC. This sequence encodes CASSQDRGGYTF.

The V and J genes are TRBV27 and TRBJ1-2; weak D call: TRBD1 (5 bases). The CDR3 has 13 amino acids. Germline lookup yields CDR1 MNHEY and CDR2 SMNVEV (reference sequence). Between the trimmed V and J ends, which lost 7 bases and 4 bases, there was a span of 13 bases. CDR3 bases: TGTGCCAGCACTCCAGGGTTTGGCTATGGCTACACCTTC. It translates to CASTPGFGYGYTF.

This clone has more than one count but fewer than ten. The gene calls are TRBV6-5 and TRBJ2-7; 8 nucleotides agree with TRBD2. CDR1 and CDR2 (germline): MNHEY, SVGAGI. Trimming at V came to 3 bases and at J to 3 bases, leaving 4 bases not matched to a gene. The CDR3 extends over 14 amino acids. CDR3 nucleotide sequence: TGTGCCAGCAGTTATGGTAGCGGGAACTACGAGCAGTACTTC. It is translated as CASSYGSGNYEQYF.